The present entry profiles one T cell receptor (beta chain) with its context. The junction does not match germline at one end; this may be a read error. The entry originates in a study of blood T cell repertoires in COVID-19. Study-wide context: Samples came from the United States, Italy and Spain, spanning acute and convalescent COVID-19. In each case, the material was cDNA or gDNA derived from T cells, B-cell-depleted T cells, or PBMCs.

Germline CDR1 reads GTSNPN; CDR2 reads SVGIG (reference sequence). The CDR3 is 13 amino acids. Per the study methods: Quantification of nucleated cells was approximated via reference gene primer amplification. TCRdb's table, derived via immunoSEQ multiplex PCR, lists solely in-frame clones and lacks some. The D gene and trimming were derived from the DNA, and the V and J assignments and clone size from that table. The sample holds about 140,000 clones, 80% to 85% seen once. The source of this sequence is a woman aged 55-70 years with acute or convalescent COVID-19. Sequences were obtained from peripheral blood. The gene calls are TRBV30 and TRBJ1-1; no firm D call. Written as DNA, the CDR3 is TGTGCCTGGCGACCAGGTAACACTAGGTTAGGTCTCTTT. Translated: CAWRPGNTRLGLF. The entire variable domain, with the rest obtained from reference TRBV30 and TRBJ1-1, is as follows: SQTIHQWPATLVQPVGSPLSLECTVEGTSNPNLYWYRQAAGRGLQLLFYSVGIGQISSEVPQNLSASRPQDRQFILSSKKLLLSDSGFYLCAWRPGNTRLGLFGQGTRLTVV.